This T cell receptor (beta chain) was identified during a study of regulatory T cells in long-lasting Graves disease. Study results and limitations: Because few samples were included, accuracy may have been lower.

The V gene end was trimmed by 3 bases and the J gene end by 0 bases; junction bases not matched to a gene: 2. CDR1 and CDR2 (germline): LNHDA, SQIVND (reference sequence). The CDR3 has 15 amino acids. Through Arm-PCR of CDR3 regions and iRepertoire HTBI primers, TCR beta libraries were built. In the source study's methods: Across samples, 55 to 75 TRBV and roughly 13 TRBJ segments were found. TCRdb recomputed calls from the multiplex PCR reads with MiXCR, one row per CDR3 protein. The V and J calls come from TCRdb's annotation, not from the publication. This repertoire shows 420,000 or so distinct CDR3 sequences, roughly a quarter found once; its top ten account for roughly 26%. This clonotype appeared a few times. The antigen is not known. Time point given: persistent/refractory GD, antithyroid drugs over 5 years with positive TRAb. Making the TCR library involved RNA that had been extracted from PBMCs.

This material consisted of peripheral blood mononuclear cells (PBMCs), taken when the disease was refractory, from a patient treated with antithyroid drugs. The sequence was obtained from a female donor with Graves disease. The J gene is TRBJ1-3, the V gene TRBV19, with TRBD1 matching 7 bases. The CDR3 DNA is TGTGCCAGTAGTATGGGACAGATCTCTGGAAACACCATATATTTT. Protein sequence: CASSMGQISGNTIYF. Supplemented by reference TRBV19 and TRBJ1-3, the full variable domain reads DGGITQSPKYLFRKEGQNVTLSCEQNLNHDAMYWYRQDPGQGLRLIYYSQIVNDFQKGDIAEGYSVSREKKESFPLTVTSAQKNPTAFYLCASSMGQISGNTIYFGEGSWLTVV.